These T cell receptor beta chains were read from a single sample in a study of T cell changes during pregnancy in multiple sclerosis. Sequencing was performed with immunoSEQ multiplex PCR; in TCRdb, only in-frame clones are kept and a portion is missing. The sample lists roughly 49,000 clones; around 95% were seen once. Sample: CD8+ T cells from peripheral blood mononuclear cells, taken after pregnancy. These receptor sequences come from a female donor with multiple sclerosis, enrolled in a pregnancy study. CDR3s include the opening cysteine and the closing phenylalanine or tryptophan. Fields, in order: J gene, V gene, CDR3 protein.

>TRBJ1-2|TRBV4-3
CASSLLGLQSISYTF
>TRBJ2-2|TRBV2
CASRVLGVGGELFF
>TRBJ1-6|TRBV7-2
CASSPVFNSPLHF
>TRBJ2-3|TRBV11-2
CASSSVLAEGTDTQYF
>TRBJ1-2|TRBV2
CASNTREGYTF
>TRBJ2-3|TRBV21-1
CASSKGTRGPSTDTQYF
>TRBJ2-3|TRBV19
CASRGTGADTQYF
>TRBJ2-6|TRBV19
CASSTGLTGANVLTF
>TRBJ2-6|TRBV30
CAWEDMTTQLTF
>TRBJ2-3|TRBV7-6
CASSLSGLAGHTDTQYF
>TRBJ2-2|TRBV27
CASSDPGMQGISGTGELFF
>TRBJ1-6|TRBV9
CASSVGRGESYNSPLHF
>TRBJ2-1|TRBV27
CASSLSIGSNEQFF
>TRBJ2-1|TRBV5-1
CASSLEGVQFF
>TRBJ2-5|TRBV7-9
CASSPPDQETQYF
>TRBJ1-2|TRBV4-3
CASSQDRLTGEYTF
>TRBJ2-7|TRBV27
CASSPGLADYEQYF
>TRBJ1-4|TRBV4-3
CASSQAVFHPNEKLFF
>TRBJ2-2|TRBV28
CASRIPQENTGELFF
>TRBJ2-1|TRBV19
CASSLGLQNEQFF
>TRBJ2-3|TRBV11-2
CASSFSGGADTQYF
>TRBJ2-1|TRBV5-1
CASEGTSGSNEQFF